Listed below are T cell receptor beta chains from one sample, sequenced in a study of blood T cell repertoires in COVID-19. The repertoire was sequenced with immunoSEQ multiplex PCR; TCRdb's copy has only in-frame clones and lacks some. The repertoire holds 85,000 to 95,000 clones, approximately 79% seen once, with approximately 15% in the top ten. The sample taken for sequencing was peripheral blood. The origin of the receptors is an elderly woman with acute or convalescent COVID-19. Each CDR3 is given with its conserved first and last residue. D genes are given only for firm matches. Part of the rows lack a size; the others show once, few, many or a class for expanded clones.

j_call v_call clone_size d_call cdr3_aa cdr3_nt
TRBJ2-3 TRBV2 NA NA CASSPEKGGTDTQYF TGTGCCAGCAGTCCGGAGAAGGGAGGTACAGATACGCAGTATTTT
TRBJ2-5 TRBV9 NA NA CASSDSGGQYF TGTGCCAGCAGCGACAGTGGAGGCCAGTACTTC
TRBJ1-5 TRBV4-1 NA NA CASSHSGGQPQHF TGCGCCAGCAGCCACAGCGGGGGTCAGCCCCAGCATTTT
TRBJ2-1 TRBV7-2 NA TRBD1 CASSLQGVSYNEQFF TGTGCCAGCAGCCTACAGGGGGTATCCTACAATGAGCAGTTCTTC
TRBJ2-1 TRBV6-5 once NA CASSWSASSYNEQFF TGTGCCAGCAGCTGGAGCGCGAGCTCCTATAATGAGCAGTTCTTC
TRBJ2-3 TRBV28 NA NA CASSSGQRGSTDTQYF TGTGCCAGCAGCTCCGGCCAGCGAGGGAGCACAGATACGCAGTATTTT
TRBJ1-5 TRBV18 NA NA CASSTSTGNQPQHF TGTGCCAGCTCAACATCGACGGGTAATCAGCCCCAGCATTTT
TRBJ2-5 TRBV6-6 NA TRBD2 CASSFARGGVLETQYF TGTGCCAGCAGTTTCGCTCGGGGGGGGGTCTTGGAGACCCAGTACTTC
TRBJ1-2 TRBV30 NA NA CAWSVAYGYTF TGTGCCTGGAGTGTAGCCTATGGCTACACCTTC
TRBJ1-4 TRBV2 NA NA CASRPTGLLEKLFF TGTGCCAGCAGGCCCACAGGGTTGCTTGAAAAACTGTTTTTT
TRBJ2-1 TRBV7-6 NA NA CASSGPGDLISYNEQFF TGTGCCAGCAGCGGACCAGGGGACCTAATTTCCTACAATGAGCAGTTCTTC
TRBJ1-1 TRBV27 once TRBD1 CASSSTGQGVAFF TGTGCCAGCAGTTCCACGGGACAGGGGGTGGCTTTCTTT
TRBJ2-3 TRBV7-8 NA NA CASSLLGLGTDTQYF TGTGCCAGCAGCTTGCTAGGACTGGGCACAGATACGCAGTATTTT
TRBJ2-6 TRBV7-3 NA NA CASGSSGANVLTF TGTGCCAGCGGGAGCTCTGGGGCCAACGTCCTGACTTTC
TRBJ2-2 TRBV10-2 NA TRBD2 CASSVLAGTSGELFF TGCGCCAGCAGTGTCCTAGCGGGGACGAGCGGGGAGCTGTTTTTT
TRBJ1-1 TRBV5-1 NA TRBD1 CASQGGQQNTEAFF TGCGCCAGCCAGGGGGGACAGCAAAACACTGAAGCTTTCTTT
TRBJ1-1 TRBV18 NA TRBD1 CASSRTGSNTEAFF TGTGCCAGCTCACGGACAGGGTCGAACACTGAAGCTTTCTTT
TRBJ2-5 TRBV24-1 NA TRBD2 CATASGAQETQYF TGTGCCACCGCTAGCGGGGCTCAAGAGACCCAGTACTTC
TRBJ1-6 TRBV9 NA NA CASSPDMSSYNSPLHF TGTGCCAGCAGCCCAGACATGAGCTCCTATAATTCACCCCTCCACTTT
TRBJ2-1 TRBV29-1 NA TRBD2 CSVEIPPAGGLLGNEQFF TGCAGCGTTGAAATCCCCCCAGCGGGGGGCCTTTTGGGAAATGAGCAGTTCTTC
TRBJ2-7 TRBV28 NA TRBD2 CASKKPVFRGGSYEQYF TGTGCCAGCAAGAAACCCGTGTTTCGGGGGGGATCCTACGAGCAGTACTTC
TRBJ2-2 TRBV7-2 NA NA CASSLNSELNTGELFF TGTGCCAGCAGCTTAAATTCTGAACTGAACACCGGGGAGCTGTTTTTT
TRBJ2-3 TRBV15 NA NA CATSREGGFSTDTQYF TGTGCCACCAGCAGAGAAGGGGGATTTAGCACAGATACGCAGTATTTT
TRBJ2-3 TRBV25-1 NA NA CASSWEQAGPPDTQYF TGTGCCAGCTCTTGGGAGCAGGCGGGACCTCCTGATACGCAGTATTTT
TRBJ1-2 TRBV15 once NA CATSGAPPGAKEGYTF TGTGCCACCAGCGGGGCCCCTCCCGGCGCGAAAGAGGGCTACACCTTC
TRBJ2-3 TRBV4-1 NA TRBD1 CASSRYRDRTEDTQYF TGCGCCAGCAGCCGATACCGGGACAGGACGGAGGATACGCAGTATTTT
TRBJ2-3 TRBV5-1 NA TRBD2 CASSSLQAGEEYF TGCGCCAGCAGCTCCCTCCAAGCGGGGGAGGAGTATTTT
TRBJ2-5 TRBV6-6 NA TRBD2 CASSYGASGGETQYF TGTGCCAGCAGTTACGGGGCTAGCGGGGGAGAGACCCAGTACTTC
TRBJ1-2 TRBV6-1 NA TRBD1 CASSEGTVGYTF TGTGCCAGCAGTGAGGGGACAGTCGGCTACACCTTC
TRBJ1-4 TRBV28 NA TRBD1 CASSSQGAEFEKLFF TGTGCCAGCAGTTCCCAGGGGGCTGAGTTCGAAAAACTGTTTTTT
TRBJ2-1 TRBV30 NA TRBD2 CAWNRRGGGNEQFF TGTGCCTGGAATAGGCGGGGGGGCGGGAATGAGCAGTTCTTC
TRBJ1-1 TRBV7-2 NA NA CASGGGSPEAFF TGTGCCAGTGGGGGGGGGAGCCCTGAAGCTTTCTTT
TRBJ2-5 TRBV30 once NA CAWSVYTQETQYF TGTGCCTGGAGTGTTTACACCCAAGAGACCCAGTACTTC